These 21 T cell receptor beta chains came from one sample sequenced in a study of radiotherapy plus CTLA-4 blockade in lung cancer. Repertoires were generated with immunoSEQ multiplex PCR, while TCRdb's copy carries only in-frame clones and drops some. The table records about 14,000 clones, more than 75% of them present only once. This sample comprised peripheral blood, obtained from a patient treated with radiotherapy plus ipilimumab. The origin of the receptors is a human donor with non-small cell lung cancer that progressed on radiotherapy plus ipilimumab. Some clones in this sample may be carry-over from other donors' samples.

The chain combines TRBV10-2 with TRBJ2-7, with 12 bases matching TRBD2. J lost 3 bases, V lost 8 bases, and 2 bases had no gene match. In germline, CDR1 is WSHSY, CDR2 SAAADI. The CDR3 sequence is 13 residues long. CDR3 residues: CASGTSGYYEQYF. The CDR3 region has the DNA TGCGCCAGCGGGACTAGCGGGTACTACGAGCAGTACTTC.

This chain joins TRBV27 and TRBJ2-2; D is unclear. From germline, CDR1 is MNHEY and CDR2 SMNVEV (reference sequence). V was pared by 3 bases and J by 2 bases, with 7 bases between. The CDR3 has 14 residues. CDR3 sequence reads: CASSLSSNTGELFF. DNA for the CDR3: TGTGCCAGCAGTTTGTCTTCTAACACCGGGGAGCTGTTTTTT.

V and J are TRBV12-5 and TRBJ1-4, with no clear D. Trimming took 7 bases from V and 10 from J, leaving 16 bases between them. Per the germline V gene, CDR1 is LGHNT and CDR2 is FRNRAP. This CDR3 contains 13 residues. The CDR3 bases are TGTGCTAGTGTCTCAGACGGCGGTGGAAAACTGTTTTTT. As protein: CASVSDGGGKLFF. Based on the CDR3 plus reference TRBV12-5 and TRBJ1-4, the full variable domain is DARVTQTPRHKVTEMGQEVTMRCQPILGHNTVFWYRQTMMQGLELLAYFRNRAPLDDSGMPKDRFSAEMPDATLATLKIQPSEPRDSAVYFCASVSDGGGKLFFGSGTQLSVL.

This clone showed up just a few times. At one of its ends the junction is not consistent with the germline gene, which may arise from a read error. This sequence joins TRBV6-6 and TRBJ1-5; 11 nucleotides agree with TRBD1. CDR1 is MNHNY, CDR2 SVGAGI, per germline (reference sequence). The CDR3 runs to 16 residues. In DNA, the CDR3 is TGTGCCAGCAGTTACGAGAGGACAGGGGGCAACCAGCCCCAGCATTTT. Its translation is CASSYERTGGNQPQHF.

The chain couples TRBV11-2 to TRBJ2-1; TRBD2 matches at 7 bases. This CDR3 is 15 amino acids long. With V trimmed by 8 bases and J by 3 bases, 10 bases remained unmatched. Germline V gene sequence: CDR1 SGHAT, CDR2 FQNNGV. CDR3 bases: TGTGCCAGCCGAACCGGGACTAACCTCTACAATGAGCAGTTCTTC. Residues: CASRTGTNLYNEQFF. The variable domain in full, completed from reference TRBV11-2 and TRBJ2-1, reads EAGVAQSPRYKIIEKRQSVAFWCNPISGHATLYWYQQILGQGPKLLIQFQNNGVVDDSQLPKDRFSAERLKGVDSTLKIQPAKLEDSAVYLCASRTGTNLYNEQFFGPGTRLTVL.

The chain carries TRBV12-5 and TRBJ2-5, with 9 bases that match TRBD2. The J call is uncertain, as TRBJ2-7 better fits the DNA end. Germline assignment: CDR1 LGHNT and CDR2 FRNRAP. This CDR3 has 15 amino acids. DNA for the CDR3: TGTGCTAGTGGTTTGGTATCTAGCGGGAATTACGAGCAGTACTTC. Amino acids: CASGLVSSGNYEQYF.

This clone is a singleton in its sample. V usage is TRBV5-4 and J usage is TRBJ1-1; D not certain. The CDR3 extends over 14 amino acids. Germline CDR1 and CDR2: SGHNT and YYREEE (reference sequence). V dropped 0 bases and J dropped 11 bases, with 17 bases sitting between them. DNA for the CDR3: TGTGCCAGCAGCTTGGTAGGCGGGCAGAAGGGCGCTTTCTTT. The encoded protein is CASSLVGGQKGAFF.

The chain uses TRBV15 and TRBJ2-5; D might be TRBD1 (5 bases). V dropped 1 base and J dropped 4 bases, with 13 bases sitting between them. Germline loops: CDR1 LNHNV, CDR2 YYDKDF (reference sequence). The CDR3 totals 15 residues. This chain's CDR3 is CATSRVPRVGETQYF. CDR3 in DNA: TGTGCCACCAGCAGAGTACCCAGGGTCGGAGAGACCCAGTACTTC.

The chain combines TRBV5-6 with TRBJ2-3; 7 positions match TRBD1. J gave up 7 bases and V 5 bases, and 4 bases lay outside the gene matches. CDR1 and CDR2 (germline): SGHDT, YYEEEE. The CDR3 runs to 12 residues. The CDR3 protein is CASSNRGYTQYF. DNA of the CDR3: TGTGCCAGCAGTAACAGGGGTTATACGCAGTATTTT.

This sequence joins TRBV30 and TRBJ1-4; no definite D call. V dropped 2 bases and J dropped 8 bases, with 18 bases sitting between them. The germline V gene encodes CDR1 GTSNPN and CDR2 SVGIG (reference sequence). The length of the CDR3 is 15 residues. The CDR3 reads CAWSPGVLKGEKLFF. DNA for the CDR3: TGTGCCTGGAGTCCCGGGGTTCTAAAAGGGGAAAAACTGTTTTTT.

The CDR3 sequence is CAGGSGRGSDTQYF. CDR3 DNA: TGTGCCGGGGGCAGCGGGAGAGGGTCAGATACGCAGTATTTT. The chain joins TRBV6-6 to TRBJ2-3; 8 bases map to TRBD2. After removal of 11 bases from V and 4 bases from J, the junction contained 11 bases not matched to a gene. CDR1 and CDR2 (germline): MNHNY, SVGAGI (reference sequence). The CDR3 length is 14 residues.

The chain is built from TRBV5-1 and TRBJ2-7; unclear D gene. This CDR3 has 13 amino acids. Germline V gives CDR1 SGHRS, CDR2 YFSETQ. V lost 3 bases to trimming and J lost 6 bases, with 13 bases between them. In nucleotides, the CDR3 is TGCGCCAGCAGCTCAGACACGAAAGGCGAGCAGTACTTC. Translated: CASSSDTKGEQYF.

The genes are TRBV28 and TRBJ2-7, with 8 bases identical to TRBD2. V shed 3 bases and J 5 bases; nucleotides not matched to a gene: 6. This CDR3 region has 14 residues. CDR1 MDHEN and CDR2 SYDVKM come from the germline V gene. CDR3 DNA sequence: TGTGCCAGCAGTTTTGTTAGCGGGACCGACGAGCAGTACTTC. It yields the protein CASSFVSGTDEQYF. The whole variable domain, remainder taken from reference TRBV28 and TRBJ2-7, is DVKVTQSSRYLVKRTGEKVFLECVQDMDHENMFWYRQDPGLGLRLIYFSYDVKMKEKGDIPEGYSVSREKKERFSLILESASTNQTSMYLCASSFVSGTDEQYFGPGTRLTVT.

This clone was counted once. The V call is TRBV12-1, the J call TRBJ2-6; the table's D call of TRBD2 was not tested on the DNA. TRBV12-1 counts as a pseudogene. The CDR3 extends over 14 amino acids. The CDR3 protein is CAAPGGHGANVLTF. The CDR3 nucleotides are TGTGCCGCACCGGGGGGGCACGGGGCCAACGTCCTGACTTTC.

The chain has TRBV2 and TRBJ2-7; weak D call: TRBD1 (6 bases). Trimming removed 4 bases at V and 0 bases at J, with 10 bases between. This CDR3 is built from 14 residues. CDR1 SNHLY and CDR2 FYNNEI come from the germline V gene. The CDR3 loop reads CASSAGQSSYEQYF. Here the CDR3 DNA reads TGTGCCAGCAGTGCGGGACAAAGCTCCTACGAGCAGTACTTC.

The chain couples TRBV5-5 to TRBJ1-2, with 10 bases aligning to TRBD1. Germline assignment: CDR1 SGHKS and CDR2 YYEKEE (reference sequence). After removal of 3 bases from V and 8 bases from J, the junction contained 4 bases not matched to a gene. The CDR3 totals 13 residues. The CDR3 sequence: CASSSGQGEGYTF. The DNA of the CDR3 is TGTGCCAGCAGCTCCGGACAGGGGGAAGGCTACACCTTC.

V and J are TRBV9 and TRBJ1-6; TRBD1 might be the D (6 bases). The length of the CDR3 is 18 residues. CDR1 and CDR2 from the germline V gene are SGDLS and YYNGEE. The V end lost 3 bases, the J end lost 0 bases, and 16 bases lay between the germline ends. In DNA form, the CDR3 reads TGTGCCAGCAGCGGACCGGAGACAGGAAGCTCCTATAATTCACCCCTCCACTTT. Protein sequence: CASSGPETGSSYNSPLHF.

The chain employs TRBV5-6 and TRBJ2-3; no reliable D call. Per germline, CDR1 SGHDT and CDR2 YYEEEE. Trimming removed 2 bases from V and 3 bases from J, with 7 bases in between. The CDR3 runs to 13 residues. CDR3 DNA sequence: TGTGCCAGCAGCTTTCTGCAGACAGATACGCAGTATTTT. Residues: CASSFLQTDTQYF.

The rearrangement joins TRBV9 to TRBJ2-7; maybe TRBD1 (5 bases). V lost 3 bases to trimming and J lost 2 bases, with 15 bases between them. In germline, CDR1 is SGDLS, CDR2 YYNGEE. The CDR3 is 15 amino acids. CDR3 DNA sequence: TGTGCCAGCAGCGCTAACTCCGGACACACCTACGAGCAGTACTTC. As protein: CASSANSGHTYEQYF.

This clone was observed a single time. The chain uses TRBV4-3 and TRBJ2-7, with D unresolved. The germline CDR1 and CDR2 sequences are LGHNA and YSLEER. The germline V and J ends were trimmed by 0 bases and 0 bases, with 9 bases remaining between them. CDR3 length: 15 amino acids. The DNA of the CDR3 is TGCGCCAGCAGCCAAGATTCCCGCAGCTCCTACGAGCAGTACTTC. This gives the protein CASSQDSRSSYEQYF.

The chain has TRBV10-3 and TRBJ1-1, with D perhaps TRBD1 (6 bases). V dropped 2 bases and J dropped 2 bases, with 12 bases sitting between them. Germline values: CDR1 ENHRY, CDR2 SYGVKD. The CDR3 sequence is 15 residues long. CDR3 in amino acids: CAISEHDGTNTEAFF. The CDR3 bases are TGTGCCATCAGTGAGCATGACGGGACAAACACTGAAGCTTTCTTT.